The 10 T cell receptor beta chains below were found in one sample sequenced in a study of shared clonotypes between healthy human individuals. The method was immunoSEQ multiplex PCR; TCRdb's version includes in-frame clones alone and lacks a portion of them. In the table there are approximately 2.1 million clones, more than 80% of which are singletons. Sequenced sample: naive CD4+ T cells from PBMCs. The sample's subset: CD45RA+ positively selected. These receptor sequences come from a man in his late teens or twenties in good health. Some clones in this sample may be carry-over from other donors' samples.

This clone was counted once. This sequence joins TRBV15 and TRBJ2-7; D is ambiguous. Germline V gene lookup returns CDR1 LNHNV and CDR2 YYDKDF (reference sequence). The V end lost 5 bases, the J end lost 4 bases, and 9 bases lay between the germline ends. This CDR3 comprises 12 residues. In DNA form, the CDR3 reads TGTGCCACCAGCGGGAATTGGTACGAGCAGTACTTC. It codes for CATSGNWYEQYF. Combining the CDR3 with reference TRBV15 and TRBJ2-7 gives the whole variable domain DAMVIQNPRYQVTQFGKPVTLSCSQTLNHNVMYWYQQKSSQAPKLLFHYYDKDFNNEADTPDNFQSRRPNTSFCFLDIRSPGLGDTAMYLCATSGNWYEQYFGPGTRLTVT.

This rearrangement joins TRBV7-7 to TRBJ2-1, with TRBD1 matching over 7 bases. Germline V gene lookup returns CDR1 SSHAT and CDR2 FNYEAQ (reference sequence). The CDR3 loop spans 13 amino acids. J was trimmed by 6 bases and V by 5 bases; bases with no gene match: 4. CDR3 DNA: TGTGCCAGCAGCCGACAGGGATTCAATGAGCAGTTCTTC. It codes for CASSRQGFNEQFF.

The chain combines TRBV5-8 with TRBJ1-2; 7 bases align to TRBD1. CDR3 length equals 13 residues. Trimming removed 4 bases from V and 7 bases from J; junction bases left unmatched: 7. The germline V gene encodes CDR1 SGHTS and CDR2 YDEGEE. DNA for the CDR3: TGTGCCAGCAGCGCAATTCAGGGGGGTGGCTACACCTTC. It codes for CASSAIQGGGYTF.

The chain employs TRBV5-1 and TRBJ2-3; 8 nucleotides align to TRBD2. The CDR3 loop spans 14 amino acids. Germline lookup yields CDR1 SGHRS and CDR2 YFSETQ. Trimming took 7 bases from V and 1 from J; bases not matched to a gene: 5. CDR3 sequence reads: CASVELAGTDTQYF. CDR3 sequence (DNA): TGCGCCAGCGTTGAACTAGCGGGCACAGATACGCAGTATTTT.

The J gene is TRBJ1-4, the V gene TRBV6-9, with 7 bases fitting TRBD1. Germline values: CDR1 MNHGY, CDR2 SVAAGI. CDR3 length: 14 residues. The trim removed 6 bases at V and 8 bases at J, leaving 9 bases unmatched. In DNA form, the CDR3 reads TGTGCCAGCAGGGGGAGGGGGCGCTTGGAAAAACTGTTTTTT. Translating gives CASRGRGRLEKLFF.

V is TRBV5-1 and J is TRBJ2-7; D possibly corresponds to TRBD2 (6 bases). Germline CDR1 and CDR2: SGHRS and YFSETQ. The CDR3 covers 18 residues. V was pared by 5 bases and J by 0 bases, with 24 bases between. CDR3 DNA sequence: TGCGCCAGCAGACCCGTCAGCACAACTCGGGGGAGCTCCTACGAGCAGTACTTC. As protein: CASRPVSTTRGSSYEQYF.

The table lists this clone with a count of one. At one of its ends the junction is not consistent with the germline gene, which may arise from a read error. The V gene is TRBV18, the J gene TRBJ1-1; no clear D. The germline V gene encodes CDR1 KGHSH and CDR2 LQKENI. There are 14 residues in the CDR3. CDR3 nucleotides: TGTGCCAGCTCACCACCGGGCGGGAACGCTGAAGCTTTCTTT. It translates to CASSPPGGNAEAFF.

The rearrangement joins TRBV7-2 to TRBJ1-5; D may be TRBD1 (5 bases). CDR1 is SGHTA and CDR2 is FQGNSA in the germline V gene. Trimming pared 3 bases from V and 0 bases from J, leaving 12 bases between. The CDR3 extends over 16 amino acids. This chain's CDR3 is CASSLAGIGSNQPQHF. The CDR3, as DNA: TGTGCCAGCAGCTTGGCAGGGATCGGTAGCAATCAGCCCCAGCATTTT.

The chain recombines TRBV7-2 with TRBJ1-1; 7 nucleotides align to TRBD1. V was pared by 6 bases and J by 1 base, with 11 bases of the junction left unmatched. CDR1 is SGHTA and CDR2 is FQGNSA in the germline V gene. There are 16 residues in the CDR3. CDR3 DNA sequence: TGTGCCAGCAGTGTAAGGGGGCTGGCCGGGAACACTGAAGCTTTCTTT. Encoded protein: CASSVRGLAGNTEAFF.

The V call is TRBV5-1, the J call TRBJ2-7; TRBD1 matches 9 bases. Unmatched junction bases numbered 8, after V lost 2 bases and J lost 2 bases. Germline values: CDR1 SGHRS, CDR2 YFSETQ. The length of the CDR3 is 16 residues. CDR3 DNA: TGCGCCAGCAGCTTACTAACGACAGGGGGACCCTACGAGCAGTACTTC. Translation: CASSLLTTGGPYEQYF.